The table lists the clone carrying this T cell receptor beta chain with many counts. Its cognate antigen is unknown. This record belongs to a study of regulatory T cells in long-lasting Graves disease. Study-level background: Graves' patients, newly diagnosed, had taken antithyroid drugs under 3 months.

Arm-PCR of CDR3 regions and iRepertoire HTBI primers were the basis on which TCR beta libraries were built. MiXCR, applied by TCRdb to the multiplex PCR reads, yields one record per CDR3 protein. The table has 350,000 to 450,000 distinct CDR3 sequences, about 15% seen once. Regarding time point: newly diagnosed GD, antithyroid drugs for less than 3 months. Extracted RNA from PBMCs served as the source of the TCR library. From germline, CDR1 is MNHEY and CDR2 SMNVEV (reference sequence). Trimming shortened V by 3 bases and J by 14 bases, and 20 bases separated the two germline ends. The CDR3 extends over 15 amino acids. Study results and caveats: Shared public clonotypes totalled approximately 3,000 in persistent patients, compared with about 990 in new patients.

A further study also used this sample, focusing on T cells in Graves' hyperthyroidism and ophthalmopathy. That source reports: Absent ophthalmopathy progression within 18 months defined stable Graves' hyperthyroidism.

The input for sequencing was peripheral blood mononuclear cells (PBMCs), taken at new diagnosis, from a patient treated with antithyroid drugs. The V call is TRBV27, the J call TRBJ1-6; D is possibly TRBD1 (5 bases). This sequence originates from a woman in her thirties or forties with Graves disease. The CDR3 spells CASSLWTSTRLALHF. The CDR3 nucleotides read TGTGCCAGCAGTTTGTGGACATCTACCCGGTTGGCCCTCCACTTT.